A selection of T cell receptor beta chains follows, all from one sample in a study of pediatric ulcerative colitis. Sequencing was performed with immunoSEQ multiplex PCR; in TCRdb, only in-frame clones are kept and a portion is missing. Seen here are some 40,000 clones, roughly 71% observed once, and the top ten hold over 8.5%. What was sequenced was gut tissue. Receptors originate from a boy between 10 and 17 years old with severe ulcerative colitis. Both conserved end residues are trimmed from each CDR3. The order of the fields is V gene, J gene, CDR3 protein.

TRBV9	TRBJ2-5	ASSPGTSGQETQY
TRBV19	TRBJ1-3	ASASPGGNTIY
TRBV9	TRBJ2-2	ASSVASYSGELF
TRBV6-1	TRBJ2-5	ASSGLRDSRSQETQY
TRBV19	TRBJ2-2	ASSIESRATGELF
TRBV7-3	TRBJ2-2	ASSLMPPGNTGELF
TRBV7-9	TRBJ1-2	ASSLEIGRGTPGYGYT
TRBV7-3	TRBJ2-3	ASSRGVANTDTQY
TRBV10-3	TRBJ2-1	AISGRLTGGNEQF
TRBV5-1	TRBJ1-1	ASSLDGGNTEAF
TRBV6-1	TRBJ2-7	ASSEAQGDPFFEQY
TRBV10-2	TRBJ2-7	ASSELRGTYEQY
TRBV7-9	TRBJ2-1	ASSIGGPYNEQF
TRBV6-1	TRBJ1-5	ASSEGPSSNQPQH
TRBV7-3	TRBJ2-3	ASSLDLVTSTDTQY
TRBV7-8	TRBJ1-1	ASSLDRGEAF
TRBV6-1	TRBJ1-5	ASSAGTGGWNQPQH
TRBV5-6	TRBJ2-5	ASSGEGEETQY
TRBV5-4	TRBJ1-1	ASSLTGASRGEAF
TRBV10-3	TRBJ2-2	AILVGGVNTGELF
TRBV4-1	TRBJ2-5	ASSQTRGETQY
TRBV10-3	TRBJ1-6	ATEQEGGGSPLH
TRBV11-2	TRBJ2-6	ASSLARGAGANVLT
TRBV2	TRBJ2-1	ASSDRTGWTEQF
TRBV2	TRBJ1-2	ASNPDINYGYT
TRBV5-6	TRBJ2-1	ASSSVVGGLTSYNEQF
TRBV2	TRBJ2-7	ASSARGLSVYEQY
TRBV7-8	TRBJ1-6	ASSPREAENSPLH
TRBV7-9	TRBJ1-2	ASSLGAVYGYT
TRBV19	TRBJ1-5	ASRDRNQPQH
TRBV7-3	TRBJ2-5	ASSLTGYGETQY
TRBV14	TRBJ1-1	ASNTGSMNTEAF
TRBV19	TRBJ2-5	ASSILVAGGLGTQY
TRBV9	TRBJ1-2	ASSDQGWGYT
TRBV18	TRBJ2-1	ASSPMTGGSYNEQF
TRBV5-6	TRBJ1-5	ASSLSAGPKQPQH
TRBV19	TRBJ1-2	ASPRGNFTRDGYT
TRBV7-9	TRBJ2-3	ASSLGVGDRVTDTQY
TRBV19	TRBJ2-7	ARGEIGVSSSSEQY
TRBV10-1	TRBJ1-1	ASSLQPNTEAF
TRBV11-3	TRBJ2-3	ASSGSGGPLFYTQY
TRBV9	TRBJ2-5	ASSVASREVGETQY
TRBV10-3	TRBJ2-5	ALGDSQETQY
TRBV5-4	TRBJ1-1	ASSTRDRNFEAF
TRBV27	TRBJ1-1	ASRHWDRRYTEAF
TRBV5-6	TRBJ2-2	ASSLGQTQNTGELF
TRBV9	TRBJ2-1	ASSVEVSGYEQF
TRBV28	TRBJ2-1	ASSTLTGGSYNEQF
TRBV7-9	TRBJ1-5	ASSSTTGSNNQPQH
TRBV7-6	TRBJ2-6	ASSPPPNRQTVGGANVLT
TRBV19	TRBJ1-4	ASRDRGSEKLF
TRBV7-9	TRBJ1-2	ASSSGTGNGYT
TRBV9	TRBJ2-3	ASSVEGSADTQY